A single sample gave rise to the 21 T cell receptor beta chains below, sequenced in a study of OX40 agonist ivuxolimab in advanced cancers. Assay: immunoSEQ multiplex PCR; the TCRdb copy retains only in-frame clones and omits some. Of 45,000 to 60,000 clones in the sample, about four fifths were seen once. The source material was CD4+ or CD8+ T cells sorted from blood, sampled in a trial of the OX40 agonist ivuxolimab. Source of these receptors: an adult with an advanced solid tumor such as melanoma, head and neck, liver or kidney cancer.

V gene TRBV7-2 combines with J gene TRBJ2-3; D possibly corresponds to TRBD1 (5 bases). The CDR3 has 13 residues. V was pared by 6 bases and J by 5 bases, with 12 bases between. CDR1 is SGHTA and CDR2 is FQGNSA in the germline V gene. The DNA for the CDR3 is TGTGCCAGCAGTCTTACAGGCGTAGATACGCAGTATTTT. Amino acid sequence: CASSLTGVDTQYF.

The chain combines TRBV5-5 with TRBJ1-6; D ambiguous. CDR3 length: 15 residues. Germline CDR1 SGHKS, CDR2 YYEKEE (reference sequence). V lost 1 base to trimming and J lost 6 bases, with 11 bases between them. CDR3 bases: TGTGCCAGCAGCTTGCAACCCGGGATTAATTCACCCCTCCACTTT. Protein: CASSLQPGINSPLHF.

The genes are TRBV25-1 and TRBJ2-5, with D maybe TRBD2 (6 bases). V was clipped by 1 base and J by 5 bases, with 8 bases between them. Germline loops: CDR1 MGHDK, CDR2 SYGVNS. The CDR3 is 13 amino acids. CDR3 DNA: TGTGCCAGCAGTGAATCGGGGAGGGAGACCCAGTACTTC. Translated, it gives CASSESGRETQYF.

The CDR3 coding sequence is TGTGCCAGCAGTGAAGCGAACCGGGGGCAGCCCCAGCATTTT. It encodes CASSEANRGQPQHF. The chain uses TRBV6-1 and TRBJ1-5; D may be TRBD1 (5 bases). V was cut by 0 bases and J by 7 bases, with 10 bases left in between. Per germline, CDR1 MNHNS and CDR2 SASEGT. The CDR3 contains 14 residues.

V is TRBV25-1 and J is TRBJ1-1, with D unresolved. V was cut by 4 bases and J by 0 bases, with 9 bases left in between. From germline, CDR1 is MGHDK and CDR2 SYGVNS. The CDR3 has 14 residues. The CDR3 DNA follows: TGTGCCAGCAGTGGGTGGGCCCTGAACACTGAAGCTTTCTTT. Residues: CASSGWALNTEAFF.

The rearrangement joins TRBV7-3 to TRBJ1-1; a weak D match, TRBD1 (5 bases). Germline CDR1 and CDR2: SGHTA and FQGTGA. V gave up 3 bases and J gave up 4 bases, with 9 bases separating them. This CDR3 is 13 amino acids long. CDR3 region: CASSFLGATEAFF. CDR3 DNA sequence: TGTGCCAGCAGCTTCCTCGGGGCCACTGAAGCTTTCTTT.

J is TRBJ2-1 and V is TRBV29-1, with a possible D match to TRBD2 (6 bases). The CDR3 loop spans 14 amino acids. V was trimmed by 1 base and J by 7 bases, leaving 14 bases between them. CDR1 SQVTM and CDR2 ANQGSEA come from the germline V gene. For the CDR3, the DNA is TGCAGCGTTGAAGGGGACCGGGAGCGAAATGAGCAGTTCTTC. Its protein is CSVEGDRERNEQFF.

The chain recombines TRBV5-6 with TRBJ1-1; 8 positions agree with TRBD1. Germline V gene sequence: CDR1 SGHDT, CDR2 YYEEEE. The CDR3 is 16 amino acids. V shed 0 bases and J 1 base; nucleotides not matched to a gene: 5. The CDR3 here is CASSLVGGQGNTEAFF. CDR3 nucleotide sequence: TGTGCCAGCAGCTTGGTAGGCGGACAGGGGAACACTGAAGCTTTCTTT.

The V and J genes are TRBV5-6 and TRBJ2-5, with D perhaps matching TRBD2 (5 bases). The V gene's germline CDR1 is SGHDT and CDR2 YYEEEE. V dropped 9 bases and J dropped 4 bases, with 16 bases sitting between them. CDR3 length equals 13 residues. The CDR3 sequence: CATTQRTRETQYF. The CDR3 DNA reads TGTGCCACGACCCAACGTACTAGAGAGACCCAGTACTTC.

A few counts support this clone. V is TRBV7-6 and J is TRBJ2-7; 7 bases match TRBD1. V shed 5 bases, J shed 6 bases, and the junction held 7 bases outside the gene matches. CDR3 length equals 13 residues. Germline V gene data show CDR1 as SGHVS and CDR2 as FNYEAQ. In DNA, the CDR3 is TGTGCCAGCAGCGCCAACAGGGGACCCGAGCAGTACTTC. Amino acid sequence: CASSANRGPEQYF.

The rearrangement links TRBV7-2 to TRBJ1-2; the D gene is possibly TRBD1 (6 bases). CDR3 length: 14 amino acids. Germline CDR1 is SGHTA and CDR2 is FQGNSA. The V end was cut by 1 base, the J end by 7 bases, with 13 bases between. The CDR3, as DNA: TGTGCCAGCAGCTTAGATGGGGGCCAACGTGGCTACACCTTC. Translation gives CASSLDGGQRGYTF.

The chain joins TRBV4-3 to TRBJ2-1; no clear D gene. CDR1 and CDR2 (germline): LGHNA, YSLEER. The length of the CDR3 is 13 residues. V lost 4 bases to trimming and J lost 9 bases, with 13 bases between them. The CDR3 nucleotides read TGCGCCAGCAGCCCCCGTAGCATGGGTGAGCAGTTCTTC. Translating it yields CASSPRSMGEQFF.

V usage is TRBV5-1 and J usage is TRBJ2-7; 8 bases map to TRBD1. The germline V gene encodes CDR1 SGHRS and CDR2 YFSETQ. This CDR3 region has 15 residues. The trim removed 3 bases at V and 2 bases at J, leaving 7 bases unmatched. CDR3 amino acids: CASSSSGQATYEQYF. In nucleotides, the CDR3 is TGCGCCAGCAGCTCCTCGGGACAGGCGACCTACGAGCAGTACTTC.

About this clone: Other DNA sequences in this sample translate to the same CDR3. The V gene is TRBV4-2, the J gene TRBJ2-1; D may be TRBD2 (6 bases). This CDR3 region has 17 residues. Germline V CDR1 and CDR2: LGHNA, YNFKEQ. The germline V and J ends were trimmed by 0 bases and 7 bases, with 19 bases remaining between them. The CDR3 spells CASSQDGSGPKRNEQFF. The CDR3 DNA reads TGTGCCAGCAGCCAAGATGGGAGCGGGCCGAAACGGAATGAGCAGTTCTTC.

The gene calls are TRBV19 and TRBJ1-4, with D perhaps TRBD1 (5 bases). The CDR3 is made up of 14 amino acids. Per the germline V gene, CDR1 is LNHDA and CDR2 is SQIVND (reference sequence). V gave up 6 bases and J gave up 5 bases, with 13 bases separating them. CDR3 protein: CASSPSGGNEKLFF. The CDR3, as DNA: TGTGCCAGTAGCCCCAGCGGGGGGAATGAAAAACTGTTTTTT.

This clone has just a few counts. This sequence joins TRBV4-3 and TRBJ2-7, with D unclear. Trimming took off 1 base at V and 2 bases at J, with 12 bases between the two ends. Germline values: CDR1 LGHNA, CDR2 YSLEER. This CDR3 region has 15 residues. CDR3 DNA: TGCGCCAGCAGCCAAGGCTCGAACGCCGCCTACGAGCAGTACTTC. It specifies CASSQGSNAAYEQYF.

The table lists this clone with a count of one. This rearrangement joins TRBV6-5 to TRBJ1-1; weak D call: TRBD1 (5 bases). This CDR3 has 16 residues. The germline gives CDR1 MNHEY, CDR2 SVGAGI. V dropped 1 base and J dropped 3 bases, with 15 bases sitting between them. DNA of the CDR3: TGTGCCAGCAGTTACTGGGCAGGGCGAGAGGACACTGAAGCTTTCTTT. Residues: CASSYWAGREDTEAFF.

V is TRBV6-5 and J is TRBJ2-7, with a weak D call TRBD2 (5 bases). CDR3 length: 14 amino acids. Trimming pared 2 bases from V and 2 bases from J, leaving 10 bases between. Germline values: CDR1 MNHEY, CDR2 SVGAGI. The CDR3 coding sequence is TGTGCCAGCAGTTACAGCGGCCAAACCTACGAGCAGTACTTC. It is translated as CASSYSGQTYEQYF.

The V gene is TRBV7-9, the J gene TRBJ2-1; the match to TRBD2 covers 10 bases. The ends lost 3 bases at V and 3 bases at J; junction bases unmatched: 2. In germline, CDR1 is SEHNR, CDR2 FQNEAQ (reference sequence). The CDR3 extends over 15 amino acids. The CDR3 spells CASSLERGGYNEQFF. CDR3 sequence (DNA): TGTGCCAGCAGCTTGGAGCGGGGGGGCTACAATGAGCAGTTCTTC.

The CDR3 sequence: CASRTEVRGDTQYF. The CDR3 region has the DNA TGTGCCAGCAGAACCGAGGTGCGTGGGGATACGCAGTATTTT. The chain joins TRBV5-8 to TRBJ2-3; no firm D call. V was cut by 5 bases and J by 6 bases, with 16 bases left in between. Germline CDR1 reads SGHTS; CDR2 reads YDEGEE. This CDR3 has 14 amino acids.

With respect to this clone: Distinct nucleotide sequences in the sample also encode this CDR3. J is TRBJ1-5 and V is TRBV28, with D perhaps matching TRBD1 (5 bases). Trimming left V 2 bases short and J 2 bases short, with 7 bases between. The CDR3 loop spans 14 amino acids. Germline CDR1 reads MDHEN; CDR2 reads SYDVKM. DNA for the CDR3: TGTGCCAGCAGTTTAGGGGGGGGCAATCAGCCCCAGCATTTT. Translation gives CASSLGGGNQPQHF.